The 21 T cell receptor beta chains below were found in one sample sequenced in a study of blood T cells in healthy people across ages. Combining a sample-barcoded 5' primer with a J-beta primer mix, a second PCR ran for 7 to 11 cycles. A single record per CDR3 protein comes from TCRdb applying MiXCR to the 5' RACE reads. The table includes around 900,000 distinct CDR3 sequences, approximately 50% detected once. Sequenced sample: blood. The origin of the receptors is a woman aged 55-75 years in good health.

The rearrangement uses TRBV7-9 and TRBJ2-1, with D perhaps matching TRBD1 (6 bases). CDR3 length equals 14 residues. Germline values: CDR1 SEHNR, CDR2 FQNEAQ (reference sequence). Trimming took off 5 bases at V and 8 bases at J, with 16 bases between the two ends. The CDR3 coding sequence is TGTGCCAGCAGCCATGCCGATACAGGGCATGAGCAGTTCTTC. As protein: CASSHADTGHEQFF. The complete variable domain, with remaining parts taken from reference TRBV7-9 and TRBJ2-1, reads DTGVSQNPRHKITKRGQNVTFRCDPISEHNRLYWYRQTLGQGPEFLTYFQNEAQLEKSRLLSDRFSAERPKGSFSTLEIQRTEQGDSAMYLCASSHADTGHEQFFGPGTRLTVL.

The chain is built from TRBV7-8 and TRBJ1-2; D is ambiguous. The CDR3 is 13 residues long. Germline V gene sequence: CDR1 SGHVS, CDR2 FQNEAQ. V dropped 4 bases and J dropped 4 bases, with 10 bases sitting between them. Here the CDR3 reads CASSSSNTYGYTF. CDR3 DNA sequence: TGTGCCAGCAGCTCTTCCAATACCTATGGCTACACCTTC.

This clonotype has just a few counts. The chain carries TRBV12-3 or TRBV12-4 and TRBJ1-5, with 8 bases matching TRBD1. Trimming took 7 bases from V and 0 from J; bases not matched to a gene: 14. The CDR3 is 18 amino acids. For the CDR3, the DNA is TGTGCCAGCAACCCCGGACAGGGAGGTCTCTATAGCAATCAGCCCCAGCATTTT. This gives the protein CASNPGQGGLYSNQPQHF.

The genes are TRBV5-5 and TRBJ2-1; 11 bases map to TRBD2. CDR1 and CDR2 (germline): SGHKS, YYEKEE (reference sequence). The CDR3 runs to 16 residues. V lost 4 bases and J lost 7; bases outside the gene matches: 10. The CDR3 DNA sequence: TGTGCCAGCAGCCCACGAGCGGGACTAGCGGCTAATGAGCAGTTCTTC. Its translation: CASSPRAGLAANEQFF.

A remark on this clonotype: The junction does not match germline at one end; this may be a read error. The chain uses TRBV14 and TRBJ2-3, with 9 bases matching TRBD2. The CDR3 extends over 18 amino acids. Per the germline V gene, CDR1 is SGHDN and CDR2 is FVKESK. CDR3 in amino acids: CASSPEVPTSGNLDTQDF. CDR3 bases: TGTGCCAGCAGCCCCGAAGTGCCGACTAGCGGAAATTTGGATACGCAGGATTTT.

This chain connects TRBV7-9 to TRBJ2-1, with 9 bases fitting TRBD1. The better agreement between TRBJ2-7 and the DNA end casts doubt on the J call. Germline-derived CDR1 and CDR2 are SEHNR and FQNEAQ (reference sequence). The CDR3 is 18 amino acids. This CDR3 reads CASSQRTGADRKYNEQYF. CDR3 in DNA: TGTGCCAGCAGCCAACGGACAGGGGCCGATCGAAAATACAATGAGCAGTACTTC.

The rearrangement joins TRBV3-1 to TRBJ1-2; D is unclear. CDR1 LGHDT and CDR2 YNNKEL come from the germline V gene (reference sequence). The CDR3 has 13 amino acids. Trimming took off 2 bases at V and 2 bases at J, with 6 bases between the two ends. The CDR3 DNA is TGTGCCAGCAGCCAAACAGACAACTATGGCTACACCTTC. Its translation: CASSQTDNYGYTF. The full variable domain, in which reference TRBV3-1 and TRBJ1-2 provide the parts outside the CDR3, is DTAVSQTPKYLVTQMGNDKSIKCEQNLGHDTMYWYKQDSKKFLKIMFSYNNKELIINETVPNRFSPKSPDKAHLNLHINSLELGDSAVYFCASSQTDNYGYTFGSGTRLTVV.

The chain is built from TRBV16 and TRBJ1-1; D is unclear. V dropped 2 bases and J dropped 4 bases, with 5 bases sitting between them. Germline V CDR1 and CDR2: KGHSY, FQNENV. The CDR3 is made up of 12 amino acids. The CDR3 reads CASSQDFTEAFF. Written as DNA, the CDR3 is TGTGCCAGCAGCCAAGACTTCACTGAAGCTTTCTTT.

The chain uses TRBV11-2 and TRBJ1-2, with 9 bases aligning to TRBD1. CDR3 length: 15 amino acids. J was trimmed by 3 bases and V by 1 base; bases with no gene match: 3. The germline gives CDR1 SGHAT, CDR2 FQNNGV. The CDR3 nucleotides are TGTGCCAGCAGCTTAGGCGGACAGGGGTACTATGGCTACACCTTC. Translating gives CASSLGGQGYYGYTF.

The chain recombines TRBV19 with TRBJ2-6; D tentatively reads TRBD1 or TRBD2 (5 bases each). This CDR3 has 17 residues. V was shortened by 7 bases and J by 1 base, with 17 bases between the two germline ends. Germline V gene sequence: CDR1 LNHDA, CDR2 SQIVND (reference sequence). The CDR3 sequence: CASKPPGPPSGANVLTF. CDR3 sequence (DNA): TGTGCCAGTAAACCACCGGGACCGCCTTCTGGGGCCAACGTCCTGACTTTC. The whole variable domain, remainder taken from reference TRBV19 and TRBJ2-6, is DGGITQSPKYLFRKEGQNVTLSCEQNLNHDAMYWYRQDPGQGLRLIYYSQIVNDFQKGDIAEGYSVSREKKESFPLTVTSAQKNPTAFYLCASKPPGPPSGANVLTFGAGSRLTVL.

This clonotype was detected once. CDR3 in DNA: TGTGCCAGCAGCCAAGTGGCAGGTGGGTCGGACACTGAAGCTTTCTTT. This translates into CASSQVAGGSDTEAFF. The rearrangement uses TRBV14 and TRBJ1-1; the D is unclear. The CDR3 totals 16 residues. CDR1 SGHDN and CDR2 FVKESK come from the germline V gene. Trimming removed 1 base at V and 3 bases at J, with 15 bases between.

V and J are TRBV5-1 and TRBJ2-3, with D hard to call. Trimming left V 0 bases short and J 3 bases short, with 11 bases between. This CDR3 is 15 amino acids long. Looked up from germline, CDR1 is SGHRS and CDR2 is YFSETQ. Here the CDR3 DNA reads TGCGCCAGCAGCTTGGATGGCCCTGTTACAGATACGCAGTATTTT. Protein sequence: CASSLDGPVTDTQYF.

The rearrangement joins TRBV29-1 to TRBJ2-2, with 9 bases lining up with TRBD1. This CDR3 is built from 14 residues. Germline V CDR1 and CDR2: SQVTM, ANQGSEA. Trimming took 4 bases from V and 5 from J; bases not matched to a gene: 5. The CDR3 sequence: CSVGTGDRTGELFF. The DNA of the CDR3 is TGCAGCGTTGGGACAGGGGATAGGACCGGGGAGCTGTTTTTT.

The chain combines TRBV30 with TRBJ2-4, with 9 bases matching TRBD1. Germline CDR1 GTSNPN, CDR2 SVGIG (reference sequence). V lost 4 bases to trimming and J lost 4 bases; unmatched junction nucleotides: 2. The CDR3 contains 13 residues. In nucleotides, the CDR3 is TGTGCCTGGAAAGGGACAGGGAAAAACATTCAGTACTTC. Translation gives CAWKGTGKNIQYF.

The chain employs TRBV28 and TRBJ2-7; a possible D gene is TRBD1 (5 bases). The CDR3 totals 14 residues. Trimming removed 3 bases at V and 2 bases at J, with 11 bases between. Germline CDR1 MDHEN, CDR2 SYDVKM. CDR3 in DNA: TGTGCCAGCAGTTTTAGTCTCAGGGCCTACGAGCAGTACTTC. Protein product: CASSFSLRAYEQYF.

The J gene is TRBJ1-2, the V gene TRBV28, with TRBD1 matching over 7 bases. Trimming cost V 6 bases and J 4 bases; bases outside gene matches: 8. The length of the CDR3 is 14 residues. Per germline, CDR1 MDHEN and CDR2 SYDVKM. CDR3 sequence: CASRRQGPSYGYTF. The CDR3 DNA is TGTGCCAGCAGGCGACAGGGTCCCAGCTATGGCTACACCTTC.

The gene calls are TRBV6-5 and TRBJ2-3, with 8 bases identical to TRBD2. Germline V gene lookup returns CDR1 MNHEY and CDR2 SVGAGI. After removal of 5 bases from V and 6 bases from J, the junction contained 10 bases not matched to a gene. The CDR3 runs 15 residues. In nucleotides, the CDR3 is TGTGCCAGCAGTCCCATTCGGGGGGGATACGATACGCAGTATTTT. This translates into CASSPIRGGYDTQYF.

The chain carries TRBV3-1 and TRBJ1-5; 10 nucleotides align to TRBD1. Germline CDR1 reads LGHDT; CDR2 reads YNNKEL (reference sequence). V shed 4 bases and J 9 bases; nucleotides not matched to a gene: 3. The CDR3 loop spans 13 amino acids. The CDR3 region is CASSPGQGVPQHF. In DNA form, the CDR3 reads TGTGCCAGCAGCCCTGGACAGGGGGTGCCCCAGCATTTT.

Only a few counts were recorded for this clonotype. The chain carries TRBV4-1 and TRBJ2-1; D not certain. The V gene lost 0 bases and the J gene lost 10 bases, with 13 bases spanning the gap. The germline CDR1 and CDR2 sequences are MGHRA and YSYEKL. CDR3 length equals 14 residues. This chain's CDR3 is CASSQEPIPREQFF. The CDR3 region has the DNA TGCGCCAGCAGCCAAGAGCCCATTCCTCGGGAGCAGTTCTTC.

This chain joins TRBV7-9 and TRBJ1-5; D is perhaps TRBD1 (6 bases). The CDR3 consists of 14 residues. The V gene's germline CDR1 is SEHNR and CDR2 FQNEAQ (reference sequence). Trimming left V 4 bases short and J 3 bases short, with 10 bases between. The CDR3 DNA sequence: TGTGCCAGCAGCTCGGACAGATTCAATCAGCCCCAGCATTTT. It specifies CASSSDRFNQPQHF.

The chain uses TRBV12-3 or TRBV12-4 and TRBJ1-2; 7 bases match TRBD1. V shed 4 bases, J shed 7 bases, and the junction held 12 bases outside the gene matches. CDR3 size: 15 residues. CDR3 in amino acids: CASSSFTRGAPGYTF. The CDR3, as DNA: TGTGCCAGCAGTTCATTTACCAGGGGGGCTCCTGGCTACACCTTC.